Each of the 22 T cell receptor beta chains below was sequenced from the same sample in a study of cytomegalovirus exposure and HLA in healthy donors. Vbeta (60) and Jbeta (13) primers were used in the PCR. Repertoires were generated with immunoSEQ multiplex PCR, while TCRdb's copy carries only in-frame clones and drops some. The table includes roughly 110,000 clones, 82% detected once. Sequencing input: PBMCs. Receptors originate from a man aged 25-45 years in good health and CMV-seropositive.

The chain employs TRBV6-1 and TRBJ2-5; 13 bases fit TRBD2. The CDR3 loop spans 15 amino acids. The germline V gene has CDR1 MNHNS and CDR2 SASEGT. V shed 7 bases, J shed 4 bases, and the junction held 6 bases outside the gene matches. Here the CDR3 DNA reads TGTGCCAGCAATGAGGGACTAGCGGGACTAGAGACCCAGTACTTC. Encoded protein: CASNEGLAGLETQYF.

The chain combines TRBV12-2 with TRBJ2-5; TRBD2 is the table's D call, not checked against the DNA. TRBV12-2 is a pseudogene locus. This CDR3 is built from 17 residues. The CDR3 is CASRLARTSGGQGTQYF. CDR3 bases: TGTGCAAGTCGCTTAGCCCGGACTAGCGGGGGCCAGGGGACCCAGTACTTC.

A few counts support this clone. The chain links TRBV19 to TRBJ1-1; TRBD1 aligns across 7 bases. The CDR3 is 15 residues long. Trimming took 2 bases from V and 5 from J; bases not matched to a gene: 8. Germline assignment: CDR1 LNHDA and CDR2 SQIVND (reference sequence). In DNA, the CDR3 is TGTGCCAGTAGTATAAGCAGACAGGGAAGGACTGAAGCTTTCTTT. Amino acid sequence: CASSISRQGRTEAFF.

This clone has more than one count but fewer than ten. The CDR3 sequence: CASNTKPTNEKLFF. CDR3 in DNA: TGTGCCAGCAATACTAAACCCACTAATGAAAAACTGTTTTTT. The V gene is TRBV6-5, the J gene TRBJ1-4; D remains unclear. The V end lost 7 bases, the J end lost 2 bases, and 11 bases lay between the germline ends. Germline loops: CDR1 MNHEY, CDR2 SVGAGI. CDR3 length equals 14 residues.

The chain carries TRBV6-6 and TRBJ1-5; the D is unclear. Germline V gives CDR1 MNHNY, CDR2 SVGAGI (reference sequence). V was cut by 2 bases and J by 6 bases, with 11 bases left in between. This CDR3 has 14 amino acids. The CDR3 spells CASSYTTFGQPQHF. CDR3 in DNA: TGTGCCAGCAGTTACACTACCTTTGGTCAGCCCCAGCATTTT.

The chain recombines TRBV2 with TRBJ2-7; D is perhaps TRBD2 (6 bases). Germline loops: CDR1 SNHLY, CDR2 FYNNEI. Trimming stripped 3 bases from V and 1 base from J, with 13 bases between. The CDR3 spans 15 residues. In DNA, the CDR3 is TGTGCCAGCAGTGATGGGGGAGGTGATTCCTACGAGCAGTACTTC. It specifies CASSDGGGDSYEQYF.

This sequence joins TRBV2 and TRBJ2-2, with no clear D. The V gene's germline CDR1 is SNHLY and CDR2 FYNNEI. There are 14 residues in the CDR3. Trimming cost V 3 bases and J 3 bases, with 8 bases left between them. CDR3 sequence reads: CASSDSGYTGELFF. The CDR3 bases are TGTGCCAGCAGTGACTCCGGGTACACCGGGGAGCTGTTTTTT. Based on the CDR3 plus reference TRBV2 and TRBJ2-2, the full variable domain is EPEVTQTPSHQVTQMGQEVILRCVPISNHLYFYWYRQILGQKVEFLVSFYNNEISEKSEIFDDQFSVERPDGSNFTLKIRSTKLEDSAMYFCASSDSGYTGELFFGEGSRLTVL.

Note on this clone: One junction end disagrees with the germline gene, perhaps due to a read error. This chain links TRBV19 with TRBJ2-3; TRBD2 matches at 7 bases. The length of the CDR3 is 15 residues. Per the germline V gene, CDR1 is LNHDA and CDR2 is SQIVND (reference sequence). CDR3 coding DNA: TGTGCCAGTAGTATAGGGGACTACCCCACAGATGCGCAGTATTTT. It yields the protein CASSIGDYPTDAQYF.

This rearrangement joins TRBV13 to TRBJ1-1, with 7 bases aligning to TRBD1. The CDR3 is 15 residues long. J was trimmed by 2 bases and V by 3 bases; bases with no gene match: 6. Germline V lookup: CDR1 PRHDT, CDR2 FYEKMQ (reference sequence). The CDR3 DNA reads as TGTGCCAGCAGCTTGATAGGACAGGCTAACACTGAAGCTTTCTTT. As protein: CASSLIGQANTEAFF.

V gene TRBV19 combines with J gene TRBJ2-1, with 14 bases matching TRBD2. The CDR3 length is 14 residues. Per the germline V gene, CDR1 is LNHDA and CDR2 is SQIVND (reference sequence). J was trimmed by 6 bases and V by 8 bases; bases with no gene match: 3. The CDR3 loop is CASGLAGGPNEQFF. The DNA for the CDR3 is TGTGCCAGTGGACTAGCGGGGGGCCCCAATGAGCAGTTCTTC.

The CDR3 DNA is TGCGCCAGCAGCTTGGCCGGGACAGGGTCCACGGGGACCCAGTACTTC. It yields the protein CASSLAGTGSTGTQYF. The gene calls are TRBV5-1 and TRBJ2-5, with 9 bases identical to TRBD1. Germline assignment: CDR1 SGHRS and CDR2 YFSETQ. The length of the CDR3 is 16 residues. J lost 7 bases, V lost 0 bases, and 10 bases had no gene match.

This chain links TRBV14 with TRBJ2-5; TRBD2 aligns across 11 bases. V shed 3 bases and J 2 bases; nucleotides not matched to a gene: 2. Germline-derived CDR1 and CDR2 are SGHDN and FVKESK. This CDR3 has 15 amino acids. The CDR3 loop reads CASSQGLAEQETQYF. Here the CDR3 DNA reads TGTGCCAGCAGCCAGGGACTAGCGGAACAAGAGACCCAGTACTTC.

The CDR3 sequence: CASKVEGSRSPLHF. The CDR3 DNA is TGTGCCAGCAAAGTCGAGGGATCGCGTTCACCCCTCCACTTT. This rearrangement joins TRBV2 to TRBJ1-6, with D unresolved. The CDR3 has 14 residues. Trimming removed 7 bases at V and 9 bases at J, with 16 bases between. Germline V gene data show CDR1 as SNHLY and CDR2 as FYNNEI.

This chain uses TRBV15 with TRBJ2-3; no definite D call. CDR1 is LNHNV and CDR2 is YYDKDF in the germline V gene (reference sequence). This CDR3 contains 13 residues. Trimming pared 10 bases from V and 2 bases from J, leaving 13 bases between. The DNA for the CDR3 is TGTGCCATCTCAGAAGGAGTCACAGATACGCAGTATTTT. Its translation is CAISEGVTDTQYF.

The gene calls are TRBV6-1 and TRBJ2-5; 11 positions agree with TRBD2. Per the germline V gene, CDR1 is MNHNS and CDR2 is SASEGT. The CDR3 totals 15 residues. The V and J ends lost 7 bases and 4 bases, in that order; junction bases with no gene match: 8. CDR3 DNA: TGTGCCAGCATCCGTAGCGGGGGGGCGCCAGAGACCCAGTACTTC. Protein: CASIRSGGAPETQYF.

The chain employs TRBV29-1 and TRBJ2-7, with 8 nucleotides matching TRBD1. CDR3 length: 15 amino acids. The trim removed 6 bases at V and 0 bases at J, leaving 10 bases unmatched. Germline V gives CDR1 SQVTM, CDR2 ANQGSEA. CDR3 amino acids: CSVLLGTGSSYEQYF. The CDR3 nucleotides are TGCAGCGTCCTTTTAGGGACAGGAAGCTCCTACGAGCAGTACTTC.

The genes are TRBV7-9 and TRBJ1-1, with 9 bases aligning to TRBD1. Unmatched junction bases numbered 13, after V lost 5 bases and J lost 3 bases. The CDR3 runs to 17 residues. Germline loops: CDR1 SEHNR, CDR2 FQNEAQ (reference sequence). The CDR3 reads CASSPGRLQGADTEAFF. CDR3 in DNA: TGTGCCAGCAGCCCGGGTCGGCTACAGGGGGCGGACACTGAAGCTTTCTTT.

The CDR3 sequence is CASSLDSQETQYF. Here the CDR3 DNA reads TGTGCCAGTAGCCTGGACAGCCAAGAGACCCAGTACTTC. The chain is built from TRBV19 and TRBJ2-5; the D gene is possibly TRBD1 (6 bases). Per germline, CDR1 LNHDA and CDR2 SQIVND (reference sequence). This CDR3 contains 13 residues. The ends were cut back, 6 bases at V and 1 base at J, with 9 bases in the middle.

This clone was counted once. CDR3 nucleotides: TGTGCCAGCAGCTTAGAGACAGGCGCCTCCTACGAGCAGTACTTC. Protein: CASSLETGASYEQYF. The chain is built from TRBV13 and TRBJ2-7; possible D gene TRBD1, 6 bases. V was cut by 1 base and J by 0 bases, with 10 bases left in between. The CDR3 spans 15 residues. Germline V lookup: CDR1 PRHDT, CDR2 FYEKMQ (reference sequence).

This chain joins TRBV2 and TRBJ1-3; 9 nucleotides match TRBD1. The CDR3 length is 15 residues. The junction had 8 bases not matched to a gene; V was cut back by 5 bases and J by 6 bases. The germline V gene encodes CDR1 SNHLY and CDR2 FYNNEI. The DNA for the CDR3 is TGTGCCAGCAGTAAGGGACAGGGAATGGTAAACACCATATATTTT. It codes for CASSKGQGMVNTIYF.

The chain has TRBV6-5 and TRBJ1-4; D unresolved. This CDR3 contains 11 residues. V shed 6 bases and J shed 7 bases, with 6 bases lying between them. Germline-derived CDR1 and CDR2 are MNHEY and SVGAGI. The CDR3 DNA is TGTGCCAGCAGGCGGGGTGAAAAACTGTTTTTT. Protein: CASRRGEKLFF.

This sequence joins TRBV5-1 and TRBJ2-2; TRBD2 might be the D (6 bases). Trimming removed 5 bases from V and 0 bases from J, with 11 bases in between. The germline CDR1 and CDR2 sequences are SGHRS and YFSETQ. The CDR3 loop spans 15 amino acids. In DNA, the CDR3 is TGCGCCAGCAGGGGCGGGGAGTCGAACACCGGGGAGCTGTTTTTT. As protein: CASRGGESNTGELFF.